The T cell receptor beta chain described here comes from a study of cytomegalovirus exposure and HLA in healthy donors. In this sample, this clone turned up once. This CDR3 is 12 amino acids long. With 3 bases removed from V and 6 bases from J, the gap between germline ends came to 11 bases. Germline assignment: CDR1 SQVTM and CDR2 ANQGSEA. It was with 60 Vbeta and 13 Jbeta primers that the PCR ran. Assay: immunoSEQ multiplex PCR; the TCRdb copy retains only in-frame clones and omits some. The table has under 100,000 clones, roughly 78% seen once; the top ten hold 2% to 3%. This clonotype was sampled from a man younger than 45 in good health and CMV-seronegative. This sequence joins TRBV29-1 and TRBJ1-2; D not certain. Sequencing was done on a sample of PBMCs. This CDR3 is CSVETQADGYTF. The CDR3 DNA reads TGCAGCGTTGAGACCCAGGCCGATGGCTACACCTTC.